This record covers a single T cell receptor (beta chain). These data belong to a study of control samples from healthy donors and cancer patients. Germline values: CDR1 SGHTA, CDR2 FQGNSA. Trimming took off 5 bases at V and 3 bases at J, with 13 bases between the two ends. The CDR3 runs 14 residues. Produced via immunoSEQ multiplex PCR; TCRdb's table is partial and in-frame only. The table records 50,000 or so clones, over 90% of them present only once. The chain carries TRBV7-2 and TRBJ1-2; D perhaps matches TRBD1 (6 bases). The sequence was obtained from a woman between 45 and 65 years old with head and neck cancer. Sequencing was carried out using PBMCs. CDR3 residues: CASSPADRHYGYTF. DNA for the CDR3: TGTGCCAGCAGCCCAGCCGACAGGCACTATGGCTACACCTTC.